One sample yielded the 18 T cell receptor beta chains listed below, sequenced in a study of CD8+CD57+ T cells in acquired aplastic anemia. Profiles of TCR beta VDJ and CDR3 were generated from a genomic DNA template. TCRdb reprocessed the reads via MiXCR and lists one record per CDR3 protein. The sample shows about 42,000 distinct CDR3 sequences, 65% to 70% of them seen only once. The specimen was sorted CD4+, CD8+, or CD8+CD57+ T cells (not recorded which) from PBMCs. Every receptor here comes from a human donor in good health, serving as a control.

This rearrangement joins TRBV2 to TRBJ2-7; the match to TRBD1 covers 7 bases. The CDR3 covers 13 residues. The V gene end was trimmed by 6 bases and the J gene end by 2 bases; junction bases not matched to a gene: 4. Per the germline V gene, CDR1 is SNHLY and CDR2 is FYNNEI. CDR3 sequence (DNA): TGTGCCAGCAGCGGACAGGTACCCTACGAGCAGTACTTC. It translates to CASSGQVPYEQYF. The variable domain in full, with the rest retrieved from reference TRBV2 and TRBJ2-7, is EPEVTQTPSHQVTQMGQEVILRCVPISNHLYFYWYRQILGQKVEFLVSFYNNEISEKSEIFDDQFSVERPDGSNFTLKIRSTKLEDSAMYFCASSGQVPYEQYFGPGTRLTVT.

By sample fraction, this clonotype is medium-sized. The rearrangement joins TRBV7-6 to TRBJ2-7, with 10 bases identical to TRBD1. The CDR3 contains 14 residues. Trimming at V came to 5 bases and at J to 3 bases, leaving 4 bases not matched to a gene. Germline V gene sequence: CDR1 SGHVS, CDR2 FNYEAQ. The chain's CDR3 is CASSLGQGLYEQYF. CDR3 DNA sequence: TGTGCCAGCAGCCTGGGACAGGGGCTCTACGAGCAGTACTTC.

V usage is TRBV24-1 and J usage is TRBJ2-5; TRBD1 matches at 8 bases. The CDR3 spans 17 residues. V shed 5 bases, J shed 1 base, and the junction held 11 bases outside the gene matches. The germline V gene has CDR1 KGHDR and CDR2 SFDVKD. The CDR3: CATSGRAPGTGQETQYF. The CDR3 region has the DNA TGTGCCACCAGTGGTCGGGCACCTGGGACAGGCCAAGAGACCCAGTACTTC.

J is TRBJ1-3 and V is TRBV4-1; TRBD1 matches at 8 bases. The CDR3 runs to 17 residues. Germline V gene data show CDR1 as MGHRA and CDR2 as YSYEKL. The V and J ends lost 2 bases and 6 bases, in that order; junction bases with no gene match: 12. Here the CDR3 reads CASSQHSEPGGVNTIYF. DNA for the CDR3: TGCGCCAGCAGCCAACACTCGGAGCCAGGGGGCGTAAACACCATATATTTT.

The chain carries TRBV6-1 and TRBJ2-7; D is possibly TRBD1 (8 bases). V lost 6 bases and J lost 4, with 13 bases in between. This CDR3 is 13 amino acids long. Germline lookup yields CDR1 MNHNS and CDR2 SASEGT. CDR3 region: CASRSGTGYEQYF. The CDR3 DNA follows: TGTGCCAGCAGAAGCGGGACAGGATACGAGCAGTACTTC.

The genes are TRBV4-1 and TRBJ2-6; D is uncertain. Germline loops: CDR1 MGHRA, CDR2 YSYEKL. Trimming removed 0 bases at V and 2 bases at J, with 8 bases between. CDR3 length: 16 residues. CDR3 sequence: CASSQDLGTGANVLTF. The CDR3 DNA is TGCGCCAGCAGCCAAGATCTAGGTACTGGGGCCAACGTCCTGACTTTC.

This clonotype appeared many times. The V and J genes are TRBV4-3 and TRBJ2-7; the D gene is possibly TRBD2 (6 bases). The germline V gene has CDR1 LGHNA and CDR2 YSLEER. V lost 4 bases and J 1 base, leaving 20 bases between the germline ends. The CDR3 consists of 17 residues. CDR3 DNA sequence: TGCGCCAGCAGCCCCCACGGCGGGGAGGACAATTCCTACGAGCAGTACTTC. Translating gives CASSPHGGEDNSYEQYF.

This chain links TRBV20-1 with TRBJ1-1; 8 bases align to TRBD1. This CDR3 contains 15 residues. V lost 5 bases and J lost 1; bases outside the gene matches: 9. The germline V gene has CDR1 DFQATT and CDR2 SNEGSKA (reference sequence). CDR3 DNA: TGCAGTGCTTACGACAGGGGATTAAGGAACACTGAAGCTTTCTTT. This sequence encodes CSAYDRGLRNTEAFF.

This clonotype has a single count. The chain couples TRBV6-6 to TRBJ2-7, with D hard to call. CDR3 size: 11 residues. Germline CDR1 MNHNY, CDR2 SVGAGI (reference sequence). Deletions cut 7 bases from V and 0 bases from J, with 4 bases between. The CDR3 is CASTSSYEQYF. The CDR3 DNA reads as TGTGCCAGCACCAGCTCCTACGAGCAGTACTTC.

This clonotype was recorded a few times. The gene calls are TRBV24-1 and TRBJ2-1; no firm D call. V lost 4 bases to trimming and J lost 7 bases, with 10 bases between them. This CDR3 is built from 13 residues. Germline lookup yields CDR1 KGHDR and CDR2 SFDVKD. The CDR3 spells CATSDGLSNEQFF. The CDR3 region has the DNA TGTGCCACCAGTGACGGGCTGTCTAATGAGCAGTTCTTC.

The rearrangement links TRBV4-3 to TRBJ1-5; no reliable D call. CDR1 is LGHNA and CDR2 is YSLEER in the germline V gene. V was cut by 0 bases and J by 6 bases, with 15 bases left in between. The CDR3 has 16 residues. CDR3 sequence reads: CASSQDHNAGTQPQHF. The CDR3 bases are TGCGCCAGCAGCCAAGATCATAATGCAGGTACTCAGCCCCAGCATTTT.

This chain links TRBV13 with TRBJ1-2; TRBD1 matches at 7 bases. CDR1 PRHDT and CDR2 FYEKMQ come from the germline V gene (reference sequence). CDR3 length equals 16 residues. V lost 6 bases to trimming and J lost 8 bases; unmatched junction nucleotides: 18. In DNA, the CDR3 is TGTGCCAGCAGTTGGACCCGACAGGGAGGGGCACGAGGCTACACCTTC. It translates to CASSWTRQGGARGYTF.

The table lists this clonotype with many counts. The chain employs TRBV4-1 and TRBJ2-1; possibly TRBD2 for D (5 bases). The V end lost 0 bases, the J end lost 0 bases, and 9 bases lay between the germline ends. From germline, CDR1 is MGHRA and CDR2 YSYEKL. The CDR3 covers 16 residues. DNA for the CDR3: TGCGCCAGCAGCCAAGATATCACTAGCTCCTACAATGAGCAGTTCTTC. Amino acids: CASSQDITSSYNEQFF.

Concerning this clonotype: As the CDR3 is not closed by the conserved phenylalanine or tryptophan, this likely results from a read error. J is TRBJ1-6 and V is TRBV7-3; D is possibly TRBD1 (5 bases). The CDR3 sequence is 15 residues long. The germline gives CDR1 SGHTA, CDR2 FQGTGA. The V gene lost 6 bases and the J gene lost 10 bases, with 19 bases spanning the gap. This CDR3 reads CASSPGRGSGSPLHS. In DNA form, the CDR3 reads TGTGCCAGCAGTCCGGGGCGGGGATCAGGCTCACCCCTCCACTCT.

This clonotype has just one count. V usage is TRBV4-1 and J usage is TRBJ2-3; 9 nucleotides agree with TRBD2. Trimming removed 3 bases from V and 2 bases from J; junction bases left unmatched: 12. The CDR3 covers 18 residues. From germline, CDR1 is MGHRA and CDR2 YSYEKL. CDR3 sequence: CASSQEELAGAITDTQYF. In nucleotides, the CDR3 is TGCGCCAGCAGCCAGGAAGAGTTAGCGGGAGCAATCACAGATACGCAGTATTTT.

In this sample, this clonotype turned up many times. V usage is TRBV20-1 and J usage is TRBJ2-1; 16 bases match TRBD2. The V and J ends lost 1 base and 3 bases, in that order; junction bases with no gene match: 3. CDR3 length equals 17 residues. Germline V gene lookup returns CDR1 DFQATT and CDR2 SNEGSKA (reference sequence). CDR3 in DNA: TGCAGTGCTAGAGGGGGACTAGCGGGGGGGCACTACAATGAGCAGTTCTTC. It encodes CSARGGLAGGHYNEQFF.

The chain combines TRBV20-1 with TRBJ2-5; a weak D match, TRBD2 (6 bases). Trimming removed 5 bases from V and 0 bases from J, with 16 bases in between. Germline CDR1 reads DFQATT; CDR2 reads SNEGSKA (reference sequence). This CDR3 comprises 15 residues. CDR3 region: CSAAGSGLYQETQYF. DNA of the CDR3: TGCAGTGCTGCCGGTAGCGGCCTGTACCAAGAGACCCAGTACTTC.

Turning to this clonotype: Relative to the germline gene, one junction end is altered; a read error may explain this. The V call is TRBV19, the J call TRBJ2-7; D remains unclear. From germline, CDR1 is LNHDA and CDR2 SQIVND (reference sequence). The CDR3 length is 20 residues. The CDR3 reads CAGSISLSSYLTSSSYEQYF. The CDR3, as DNA: TGTGCCGGTAGTATATCCTTGAGTTCATATCTGACCTCCAGCTCCTACGAGCAGTACTTC.